The 14 T cell receptor beta chains below all came from one sample that was sequenced in a study of vaccination and CD4 T cells after COVID-19. These receptors' antigens are unknown. The sample's treatment: approximately nine-day PBMC culture with coronavirus spike peptide pools or control peptides (ViraFEST assay). Oncomine TCR Beta short-read sequencing was applied to DNA from cultured CD4+ T cells. One entry per CDR3 protein, called by TCRdb with MiXCR from the PCR reads. The table includes roughly 16,000 distinct CDR3 sequences, about 70% detected once. The sample taken for sequencing was CD4+ T cells from blood, cultured in vitro. The receptors come from a human donor who had recovered from COVID-19.

The chain links TRBV7-2 to TRBJ1-2; D unresolved. V dropped 1 base and J dropped 0 bases, with 6 bases sitting between them. CDR1 and CDR2 (germline): SGHTA, FQGNSA. The CDR3 runs 14 residues. The CDR3 DNA reads TGTGCCAGCAGCTTAGGAGGGCCTAACTATGGCTACACCTTC. It is translated as CASSLGGPNYGYTF.

The CDR3 here is CASSDRVKNIQYF. CDR3 DNA: TGTGCCAGCAGTGATCGGGTAAAAAACATTCAGTACTTC. The rearrangement uses TRBV25-1 and TRBJ2-4; no clear D gene. The CDR3 is made up of 13 amino acids. Germline lookup yields CDR1 MGHDK and CDR2 SYGVNS. Trimming cost V 3 bases and J 4 bases, with 7 bases left between them.

The rearrangement uses TRBV29-1 and TRBJ1-5; D is undetermined. This CDR3 spans 12 amino acids. V was cut by 6 bases and J by 3 bases, with 9 bases left in between. Germline CDR1 is SQVTM and CDR2 is ANQGSEA. The CDR3 coding sequence is TGCAGCGTAACAGCCTCCAATCAGCCCCAGCATTTT. Translating it yields CSVTASNQPQHF.

The rearrangement joins TRBV5-1 to TRBJ2-7; D may be TRBD2 (5 bases). CDR1 is SGHRS, CDR2 YFSETQ, per germline. The V and J ends lost 3 bases and 2 bases respectively, with 9 bases between them. This CDR3 has 13 amino acids. This CDR3 is CASSSGNPYEQYF. As DNA, the CDR3 is TGCGCCAGCAGCTCCGGGAATCCCTACGAGCAGTACTTC. Variable domain in full (rest from reference TRBV5-1 and TRBJ2-7): KAGVTQTPRYLIKTRGQQVTLSCSPISGHRSVSWYQQTPGQGLQFLFEYFSETQRNKGNFPGRFSGRQFSNSRSEMNVSTLELGDSALYLCASSSGNPYEQYFGPGTRLTVT.

This sequence joins TRBV10-3 and TRBJ1-2, with D perhaps matching TRBD1 (5 bases). V lost 8 bases to trimming and J lost 2 bases, with 12 bases between them. The CDR3 runs to 13 residues. The V gene's germline CDR1 is ENHRY and CDR2 SYGVKD. The CDR3 sequence is CAIARAGNYGYTF. The CDR3 DNA follows: TGTGCCATCGCCCGGGCAGGGAACTATGGCTACACCTTC.

This clonotype was detected once. V and J are TRBV20-1 and TRBJ2-2, with TRBD2 matching 8 bases. The germline CDR1 and CDR2 sequences are DFQATT and SNEGSKA (reference sequence). This CDR3 has 16 amino acids. V was clipped by 1 base and J by 1 base; unmatched bases: 5. In DNA form, the CDR3 reads TGCAGTGCTAGAGGGCGGGGGGATGTGAACACCGGGGAGCTGTTTTTT. Protein: CSARGRGDVNTGELFF.

A remark on this clonotype: An end of the junction does not agree with germline; a read error may underlie this. The chain has TRBV6-1 and TRBJ1-2; 9 bases agree with TRBD1. CDR1 and CDR2 from the germline V gene are MNHNS and SASEGT. This CDR3 is 12 amino acids long. CDR3 sequence: CASSPSQGQGTF. The DNA of the CDR3 is TGTGCCAGCAGCCCCTCCCAGGGACAGGGAACTTTC.

J is TRBJ1-1 and V is TRBV15; tentatively, D is TRBD1 (5 bases). V lost 1 base and J 1 base, leaving 10 bases between the germline ends. Looked up from germline, CDR1 is LNHNV and CDR2 is YYDKDF (reference sequence). The CDR3 runs 15 residues. The CDR3 nucleotides are TGTGCCACCAGCAGAGTGGGACGGACGAACACTGAAGCTTTCTTT. It codes for CATSRVGRTNTEAFF. The full variable domain, in which reference TRBV15 and TRBJ1-1 provide the parts outside the CDR3, is DAMVIQNPRYQVTQFGKPVTLSCSQTLNHNVMYWYQQKSSQAPKLLFHYYDKDFNNEADTPDNFQSRRPNTSFCFLDIRSPGLGDTAMYLCATSRVGRTNTEAFFGQGTRLTVV.

There are a few counts of this clonotype. The V call is TRBV20-1, the J call TRBJ2-7; D gene ambiguous. There are 13 residues in the CDR3. The ends were cut back, 2 bases at V and 4 bases at J, with 12 bases in the middle. Germline V gene lookup returns CDR1 DFQATT and CDR2 SNEGSKA (reference sequence). The CDR3 bases are TGCAGTGCTAGAACCCGCCAGGCATACGAGCAGTACTTC. Protein: CSARTRQAYEQYF.

J is TRBJ1-1 and V is TRBV11-2, with 9 bases that match TRBD1. CDR3 size: 15 residues. V was clipped by 5 bases and J by 1 base; unmatched bases: 5. Per the germline V gene, CDR1 is SGHAT and CDR2 is FQNNGV. This CDR3 reads CASSPQQGANTEAFF. For the CDR3, the DNA is TGTGCCAGCAGCCCACAACAGGGGGCGAACACTGAAGCTTTCTTT. Filled out from reference TRBV11-2 and TRBJ1-1, the complete variable domain reads EAGVAQSPRYKIIEKRQSVAFWCNPISGHATLYWYQQILGQGPKLLIQFQNNGVVDDSQLPKDRFSAERLKGVDSTLKIQPAKLEDSAVYLCASSPQQGANTEAFFGQGTRLTVV.

V and J are TRBV20-1 and TRBJ1-5, with 10 bases that match TRBD1. Germline V CDR1 and CDR2: DFQATT, SNEGSKA (reference sequence). Trimming took 0 bases from V and 5 from J; bases not matched to a gene: 4. The CDR3 covers 15 residues. In DNA form, the CDR3 reads TGCAGTGCTAGAGATCTCGGACAGGGGGATCAGCCCCAGCATTTT. This sequence encodes CSARDLGQGDQPQHF.

This chain uses TRBV20-1 with TRBJ1-2, with D hard to call. Trimming shortened V by 0 bases and J by 7 bases, and 6 bases separated the two germline ends. The CDR3 extends over 11 amino acids. CDR1 DFQATT and CDR2 SNEGSKA come from the germline V gene (reference sequence). As DNA, the CDR3 is TGCAGTGCTAGAGATATCCCTGGCTACACCTTC. This encodes CSARDIPGYTF.

About this clonotype: The junction departs from the called germline gene at one end, perhaps through a read error. V usage is TRBV20-1 and J usage is TRBJ1-1, with a weak D call TRBD1 (5 bases). The CDR3 is 13 residues long. Looked up from germline, CDR1 is DFQATT and CDR2 is SNEGSKA (reference sequence). CDR3 DNA: TGCAGTGCTAGTCAGGGAGTGCACACTGAGGCTTTCTTT. Its translation is CSASQGVHTEAFF.

The chain employs TRBV27 and TRBJ1-1, with D possibly matching TRBD1 (5 bases). Germline CDR1 is MNHEY and CDR2 is SMNVEV (reference sequence). Between the trimmed V and J ends, which lost 8 bases and 4 bases, there was a span of 20 bases. The CDR3 sequence is 15 residues long. Here the CDR3 reads CASSRTPKGITEAFF. The CDR3 nucleotides are TGTGCCAGCTCACGGACCCCAAAGGGGATCACTGAAGCTTTCTTT.